What follows describes a single T cell receptor (beta chain). What it binds is unknown. This entry belongs to a study of T cell responses to AZD1222 COVID-19 vaccine. Researchers grouped second doses given at about 4 or about 12 weeks into one pool. Points from the study as a whole: Donor demographics were predominantly white British with a female majority; clonal diversity may be underestimated. Repertoires in all cases were sampled only once the peak T cell response had passed.

Assay: immunoSEQ multiplex PCR; the TCRdb copy retains only in-frame clones and omits some. There are under 200,000 clones in the sample; about 90% occur only once, and approximately 1.2% lies in the top ten. The CDR3 is 15 residues long. The ends were cut back, 4 bases at V and 4 bases at J, with 17 bases in the middle. CDR1 is SGHRS, CDR2 YFSETQ, per germline. The sequenced sample was peripheral blood, obtained 28 days after the second AZD1222 dose. The TCR originated in an adult who received the AZD1222 COVID-19 vaccine. The chain employs TRBV5-1 and TRBJ2-5; possibly TRBD1 or TRBD2 for D (5 bases each). The CDR3 here is CASSQSLGGGETQYF. The CDR3 region has the DNA TGCGCCAGCAGCCAGTCGTTGGGTGGGGGAGAGACCCAGTACTTC.